This T cell receptor beta chain was sequenced during a study of T cell repertoires in cytomegalovirus infection. Of note for this clonotype: Its antigen is as yet unknown.

The CDR3 is 15 amino acids. Trimming left V 5 bases short and J 8 bases short, with 16 bases between. Germline lookup yields CDR1 SGHAT and CDR2 FQDESV (reference sequence). TCRdb re-called the reads through MiXCR, storing one row per CDR3 protein. Of around 310,000 distinct CDR3 sequences in the sample, 25% to 35% are singletons; the top ten hold roughly 20%. The TCR originated in a human donor in good health (CMV status not recorded). Some clones in this sample may be carry-over from other donors' samples. Sample: cultured PBMCs, taken from culture after CMV antigen stimulation. The V gene is TRBV11-1, the J gene TRBJ1-6, with a tentative D call TRBD1 (5 bases). The CDR3 bases are TGTGCCAGCAGCCGCCGGGGCAGGAAGGATTCACCCCTCCACTTT. This codes for CASSRRGRKDSPLHF. Full variable domain (remainder filled in from reference TRBV11-1 and TRBJ1-6): EAEVAQSPRYKITEKSQAVAFWCDPISGHATLYWYRQILGQGPELLVQFQDESVVDDSQLPKDRFSAERLKGVDSTLKIQPAELGDSAMYLCASSRRGRKDSPLHFGNGTRLTVT.